This TCR beta chain was recorded in a study of blood T cell repertoires in COVID-19. Whole-study context: There were acute and convalescent COVID-19 samples, and they came from the United States, Italy and Spain. The cDNA or gDNA used as material had been derived from T cells, B-cell-depleted T cells, or PBMCs.

Between the trimmed V and J ends, which lost 1 base and 2 bases, there was a span of 15 bases. The CDR3 runs to 16 residues. Germline values: CDR1 LNHNV, CDR2 YYDKDF (reference sequence). Under the authors' procedure: Estimated nucleated cell counts came from reference gene primer amplification. TCRdb keeps only in-frame clones here, not all; method: immunoSEQ multiplex PCR. The V and J calls and the clone size are those of that table, but D and trimming were determined from the DNA. The sample lists 100,000 or so clones; 85% to 90% were seen once. The J gene is TRBJ2-7, the V gene TRBV15; D perhaps matches TRBD1 (6 bases). The sequenced sample was peripheral blood. The TCR comes from a man between 60 and 70 years old with acute or convalescent COVID-19. DNA of the CDR3: TGTGCCACCAGCAGAGGTCCGGAGACAGGACCCTACGAGCAGTACTTC. It encodes CATSRGPETGPYEQYF.